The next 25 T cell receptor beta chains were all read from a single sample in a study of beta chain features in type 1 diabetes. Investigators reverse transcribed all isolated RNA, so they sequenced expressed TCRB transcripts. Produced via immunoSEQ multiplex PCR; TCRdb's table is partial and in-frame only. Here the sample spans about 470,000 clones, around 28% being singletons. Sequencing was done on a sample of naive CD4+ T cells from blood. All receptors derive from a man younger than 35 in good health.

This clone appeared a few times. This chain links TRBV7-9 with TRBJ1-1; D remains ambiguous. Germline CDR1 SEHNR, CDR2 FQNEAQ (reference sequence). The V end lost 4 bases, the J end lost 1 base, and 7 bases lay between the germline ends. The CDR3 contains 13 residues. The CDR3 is CASSSGWNTEAFF. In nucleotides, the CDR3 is TGTGCCAGCAGCTCCGGCTGGAACACTGAAGCTTTCTTT.

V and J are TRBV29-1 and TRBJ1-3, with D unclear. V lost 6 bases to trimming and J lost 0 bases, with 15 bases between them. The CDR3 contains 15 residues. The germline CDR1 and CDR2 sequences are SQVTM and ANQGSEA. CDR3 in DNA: TGCAGCGTGACCATTCCTAGGGTCTCTGGAAACACCATATATTTT. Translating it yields CSVTIPRVSGNTIYF.

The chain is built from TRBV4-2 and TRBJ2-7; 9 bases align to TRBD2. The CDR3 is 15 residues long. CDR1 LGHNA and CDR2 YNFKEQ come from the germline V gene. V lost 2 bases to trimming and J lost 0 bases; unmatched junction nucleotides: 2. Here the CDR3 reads CASSQSGRSSYEQYF. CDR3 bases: TGTGCCAGCAGCCAAAGCGGGAGGAGCTCCTACGAGCAGTACTTC.

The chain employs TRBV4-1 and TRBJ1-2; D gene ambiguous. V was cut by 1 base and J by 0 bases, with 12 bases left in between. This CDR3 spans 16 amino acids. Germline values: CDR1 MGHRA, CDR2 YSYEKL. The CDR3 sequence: CASSQVAWLANYGYTF. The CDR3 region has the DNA TGCGCCAGCAGCCAAGTGGCCTGGTTAGCTAACTATGGCTACACCTTC.

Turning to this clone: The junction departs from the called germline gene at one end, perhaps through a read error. Here the CDR3 reads CAWAPGHEPFF. CDR3 coding DNA: TGTGCCTGGGCTCCGGGACATGAACCTTTCTTT. The rearrangement uses TRBV30 and TRBJ1-1; weak D call: TRBD1 (6 bases). Germline V gives CDR1 GTSNPN, CDR2 SVGIG (reference sequence). The CDR3 extends over 11 amino acids.

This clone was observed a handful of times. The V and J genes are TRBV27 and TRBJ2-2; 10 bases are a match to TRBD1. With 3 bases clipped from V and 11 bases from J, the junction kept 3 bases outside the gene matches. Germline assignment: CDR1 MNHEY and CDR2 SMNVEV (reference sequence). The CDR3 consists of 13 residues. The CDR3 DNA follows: TGTGCCAGCAGTTTCCGGGACAGGGGAGAGCTGTTTTTT. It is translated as CASSFRDRGELFF.

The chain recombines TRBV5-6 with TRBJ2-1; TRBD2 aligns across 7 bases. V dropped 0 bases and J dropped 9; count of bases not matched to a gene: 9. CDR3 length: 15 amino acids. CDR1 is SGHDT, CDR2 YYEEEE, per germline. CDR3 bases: TGTGCCAGCAGCTTGGCGCTAGCGGAATCATTTGAGCAGTTCTTC. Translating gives CASSLALAESFEQFF. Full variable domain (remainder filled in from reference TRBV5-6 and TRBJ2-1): DAGVTQSPTHLIKTRGQQVTLRCSPKSGHDTVSWYQQALGQGPQFIFQYYEEEERQRGNFPDRFSGHQFPNYSSELNVNALLLGDSALYLCASSLALAESFEQFFGPGTRLTVL.

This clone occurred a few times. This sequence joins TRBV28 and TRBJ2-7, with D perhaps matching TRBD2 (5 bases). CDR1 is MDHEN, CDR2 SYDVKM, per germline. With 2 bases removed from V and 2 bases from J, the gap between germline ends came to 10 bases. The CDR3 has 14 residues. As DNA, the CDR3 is TGTGCCAGCAGTTTAATTAGCGTCCCCTACGAGCAGTACTTC. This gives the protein CASSLISVPYEQYF.

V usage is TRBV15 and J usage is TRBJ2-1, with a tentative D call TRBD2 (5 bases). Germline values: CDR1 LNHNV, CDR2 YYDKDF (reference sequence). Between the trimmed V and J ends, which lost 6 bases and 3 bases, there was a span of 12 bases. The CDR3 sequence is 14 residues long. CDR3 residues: CATSLTGSYNEQFF. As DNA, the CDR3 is TGTGCCACCAGTTTAACGGGAAGCTACAATGAGCAGTTCTTC.

The CDR3 DNA is TGTGCCATCAGTGCACAGGGGAACACTGAAGCTTTCTTT. Amino acid sequence: CAISAQGNTEAFF. The genes are TRBV10-3 and TRBJ1-1; the D gene is possibly TRBD1 (6 bases). The length of the CDR3 is 13 residues. The V end was cut by 4 bases, the J end by 1 base, with 7 bases between. Germline assignment: CDR1 ENHRY and CDR2 SYGVKD.

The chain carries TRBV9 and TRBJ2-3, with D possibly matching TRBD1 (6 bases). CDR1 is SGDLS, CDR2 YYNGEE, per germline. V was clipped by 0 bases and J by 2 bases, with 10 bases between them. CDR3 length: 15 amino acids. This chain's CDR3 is CASSVETGPTDTQYF. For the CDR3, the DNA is TGTGCCAGCAGCGTAGAGACAGGCCCCACAGATACGCAGTATTTT.

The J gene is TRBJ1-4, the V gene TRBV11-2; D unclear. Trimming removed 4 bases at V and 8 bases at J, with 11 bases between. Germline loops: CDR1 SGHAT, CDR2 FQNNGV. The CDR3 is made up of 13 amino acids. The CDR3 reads CASSYSAEEKLFF. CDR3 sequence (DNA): TGTGCCAGCAGCTATTCTGCGGAGGAAAAACTGTTTTTT.

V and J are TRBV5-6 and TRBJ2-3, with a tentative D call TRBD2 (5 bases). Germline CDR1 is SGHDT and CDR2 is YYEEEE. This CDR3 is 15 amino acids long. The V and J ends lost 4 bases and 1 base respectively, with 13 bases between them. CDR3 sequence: CASSPDGVGTDTQYF. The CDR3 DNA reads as TGTGCCAGCAGCCCGGACGGGGTCGGCACAGATACGCAGTATTTT.

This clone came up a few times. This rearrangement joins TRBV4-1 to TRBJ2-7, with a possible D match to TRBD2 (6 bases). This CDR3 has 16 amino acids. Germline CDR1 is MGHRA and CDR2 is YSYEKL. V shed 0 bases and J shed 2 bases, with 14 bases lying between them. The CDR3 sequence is CASSQEGWRDPYEQYF. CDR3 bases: TGCGCCAGCAGCCAAGAAGGATGGCGGGACCCCTACGAGCAGTACTTC.

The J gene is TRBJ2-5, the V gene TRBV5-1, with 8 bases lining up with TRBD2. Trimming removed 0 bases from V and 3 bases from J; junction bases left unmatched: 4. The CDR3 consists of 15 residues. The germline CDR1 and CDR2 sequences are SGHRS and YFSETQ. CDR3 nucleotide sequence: TGCGCCAGCAGCTTGGATGGGACTAGGGAAGAGACCCAGTACTTC. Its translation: CASSLDGTREETQYF.

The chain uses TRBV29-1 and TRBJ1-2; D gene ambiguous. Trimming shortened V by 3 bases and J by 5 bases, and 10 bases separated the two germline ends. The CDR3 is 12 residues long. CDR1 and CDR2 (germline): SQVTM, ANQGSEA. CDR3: CSVEAGRYGYTF. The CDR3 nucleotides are TGCAGCGTTGAGGCCGGGAGGTATGGCTACACCTTC.

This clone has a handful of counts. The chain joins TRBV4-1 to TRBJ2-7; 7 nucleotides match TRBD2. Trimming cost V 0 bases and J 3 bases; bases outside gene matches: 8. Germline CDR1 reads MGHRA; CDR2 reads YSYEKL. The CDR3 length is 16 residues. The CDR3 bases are TGCGCCAGCAGCCAAGATGGGGGGGTGGATTTCTACGAGCAGTACTTC. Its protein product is CASSQDGGVDFYEQYF.

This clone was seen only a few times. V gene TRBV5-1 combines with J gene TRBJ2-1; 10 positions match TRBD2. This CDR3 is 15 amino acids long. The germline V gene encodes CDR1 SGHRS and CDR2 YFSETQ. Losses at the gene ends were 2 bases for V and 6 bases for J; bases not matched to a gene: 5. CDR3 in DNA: TGCGCCAGCAGCTTTCTAGCGGGAGATAGCAATGAGCAGTTCTTC. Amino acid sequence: CASSFLAGDSNEQFF. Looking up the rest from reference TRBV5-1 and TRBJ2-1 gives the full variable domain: KAGVTQTPRYLIKTRGQQVTLSCSPISGHRSVSWYQQTPGQGLQFLFEYFSETQRNKGNFPGRFSGRQFSNSRSEMNVSTLELGDSALYLCASSFLAGDSNEQFFGPGTRLTVL.

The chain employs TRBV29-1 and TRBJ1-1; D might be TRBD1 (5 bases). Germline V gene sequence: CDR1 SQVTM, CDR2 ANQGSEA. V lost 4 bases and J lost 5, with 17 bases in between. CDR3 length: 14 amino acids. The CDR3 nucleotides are TGCAGCGTTGCAACCTCAGGGTCGGGTACTGAAGCTTTCTTT. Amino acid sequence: CSVATSGSGTEAFF.

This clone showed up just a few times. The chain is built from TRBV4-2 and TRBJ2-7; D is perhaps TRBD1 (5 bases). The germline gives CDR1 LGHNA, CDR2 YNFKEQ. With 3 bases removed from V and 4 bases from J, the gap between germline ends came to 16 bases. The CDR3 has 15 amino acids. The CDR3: CASSHRAAEDYEQYF. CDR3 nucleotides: TGTGCCAGCAGCCACAGGGCGGCCGAGGATTACGAGCAGTACTTC.

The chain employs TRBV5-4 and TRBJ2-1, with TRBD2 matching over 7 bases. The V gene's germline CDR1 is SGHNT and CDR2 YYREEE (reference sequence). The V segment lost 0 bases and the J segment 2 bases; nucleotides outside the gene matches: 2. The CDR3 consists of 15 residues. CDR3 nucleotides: TGTGCCAGCAGCTTGGCTAGCGGCCCCTACAATGAGCAGTTCTTC. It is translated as CASSLASGPYNEQFF.

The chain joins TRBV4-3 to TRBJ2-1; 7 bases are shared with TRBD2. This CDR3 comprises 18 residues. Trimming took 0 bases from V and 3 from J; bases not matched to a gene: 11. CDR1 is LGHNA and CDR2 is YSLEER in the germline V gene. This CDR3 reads CASSQDRWTRSGYNEQFF. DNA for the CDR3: TGCGCCAGCAGCCAAGACCGCTGGACTAGGAGCGGCTACAATGAGCAGTTCTTC.

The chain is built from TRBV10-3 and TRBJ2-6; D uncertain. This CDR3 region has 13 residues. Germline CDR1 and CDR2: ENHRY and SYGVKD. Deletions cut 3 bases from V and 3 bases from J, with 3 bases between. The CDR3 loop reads CAISELGANVLTF. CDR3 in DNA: TGTGCCATCAGTGAACTTGGGGCCAACGTCCTGACTTTC.

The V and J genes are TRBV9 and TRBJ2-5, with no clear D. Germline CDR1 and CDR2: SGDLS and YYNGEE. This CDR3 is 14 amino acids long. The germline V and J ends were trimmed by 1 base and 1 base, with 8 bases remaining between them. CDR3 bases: TGTGCCAGCAGCGTAAGCCCGACCCAAGAGACCCAGTACTTC. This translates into CASSVSPTQETQYF.

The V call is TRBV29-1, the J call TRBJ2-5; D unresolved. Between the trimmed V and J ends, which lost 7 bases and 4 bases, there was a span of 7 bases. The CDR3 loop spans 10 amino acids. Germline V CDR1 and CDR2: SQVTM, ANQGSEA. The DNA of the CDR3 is TGCAGCGGTGGGTCAGAGACCCAGTACTTC. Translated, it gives CSGGSETQYF.